This TCR beta chain was identified in a study of blood T cell repertoires in COVID-19. Sequenced by immunoSEQ multiplex PCR; TCRdb stores in-frame clones only, minus some. The sample has approximately 27,000 clones, roughly 88% seen once. V lost 3 bases to trimming and J lost 2 bases, with 11 bases between them. The CDR3 spans 14 residues. Per germline, CDR1 SGDLS and CDR2 YYNGEE. The TCR comes from a woman in her fifties or sixties with active COVID-19. This chain links TRBV9 with TRBJ1-2; tentative D call: TRBD1 (6 bases). Sequencing was performed on peripheral blood. The CDR3 here is CASSARQENYGYTF. The CDR3 DNA sequence: TGTGCCAGCAGCGCCCGACAGGAGAACTATGGCTACACCTTC.